The 3 T cell receptor beta chains in this list originate from one sample, sequenced in a study of cytomegalovirus exposure and HLA in healthy donors. The assay was immunoSEQ multiplex PCR, and TCRdb's table has in-frame clones only and misses some. The sample carries under 400,000 clones, 86% recorded once. The specimen sequenced was PBMCs. These receptors all come from a woman under 30 in good health and CMV-seronegative.

V usage is TRBV5-5 and J usage is TRBJ1-2; D might be TRBD1 (5 bases). Trimming took 0 bases from V and 3 from J, leaving 12 bases between them. From germline, CDR1 is SGHKS and CDR2 YYEKEE (reference sequence). The CDR3 consists of 15 residues. The CDR3 DNA reads as TGTGCCAGCAGCTTGGGCTTAACAGGAGACTATGGCTACACCTTC. It codes for CASSLGLTGDYGYTF.

The gene calls are TRBV27 and TRBJ2-5, with 15 bases that match TRBD2. Trimming at V came to 4 bases and at J to 1 base, leaving 1 base not matched to a gene. The CDR3 is 16 residues long. Germline values: CDR1 MNHEY, CDR2 SMNVEV (reference sequence). The DNA for the CDR3 is TGTGCCAGCAGTTCGGGACTAGCGGGGGGCCAAGAGACCCAGTACTTC. It codes for CASSSGLAGGQETQYF.

V is TRBV5-1 and J is TRBJ2-2; D perhaps matches TRBD1 (6 bases). V lost 7 bases, J lost 3 bases, and 16 bases lay in between. CDR3 length: 15 residues. Germline CDR1 is SGHRS and CDR2 is YFSETQ. The CDR3 here is CASHVRGSDTGELFF. DNA for the CDR3: TGCGCCAGCCACGTCAGGGGTAGCGACACCGGGGAGCTGTTTTTT. The full variable domain, its missing parts supplied by reference TRBV5-1 and TRBJ2-2, is KAGVTQTPRYLIKTRGQQVTLSCSPISGHRSVSWYQQTPGQGLQFLFEYFSETQRNKGNFPGRFSGRQFSNSRSEMNVSTLELGDSALYLCASHVRGSDTGELFFGEGSRLTVL.